The clone carrying this T cell receptor (beta chain) turned up a few times. Its antigen is still unknown. The CDR3 is made up of 14 amino acids. Germline trimming cut 4 bases from V and 7 bases from J; bases unmatched to any gene: 4. Around 450 ng RNA was reverse transcribed with alpha and beta constant-region primers. Alpha and beta chain libraries were made separately by chain-specific third strand synthesis with multiplexing indices. The library got P5 and P7 elements plus a second index, then a roughly 22-cycle PCR. One entry per CDR3 protein results from TCRdb running MiXCR on the 5' RACE reads. The data contain around 7,000 distinct CDR3 sequences, more than 9% of them singletons. These data come from a study of HIV-infected patients and healthy controls. Study-wide results and caveats: MAIT alpha-chain CDR3s were frequent in healthy controls, depleted in HIV+. CMV-associated CDR3s mostly grew nonsignificantly during therapy, while HIV-associated CDR3s declined significantly. Diversity differences between study cohorts were not due to their slight age and sex differences.

Roughly three months, about 14 weeks, into antiretroviral therapy, follow-up blood was collected. Whole blood was used without fractionation, so all unsorted peripheral T cells were included. The specimen comprised blood, sampled during antiretroviral therapy. The chain is built from TRBV12-3 or TRBV12-4 and TRBJ2-1; TRBD2 agrees at 10 bases. The clonotype originates from an adult with HIV infection. DNA for the CDR3: TGTGCCAGCAGTTCTCCTAGCGGGGGAAATGAGCAGTTCTTC. It yields the protein CASSSPSGGNEQFF.